The 18 T cell receptor beta chains given below trace back to one sample, sequenced in a study of blood T cell repertoires in COVID-19. The protocol was immunoSEQ multiplex PCR, while the TCRdb copy is restricted to in-frame clones and leaves out a portion. The sample lists some 110,000 clones; about 74% were seen once. Sequenced sample: peripheral blood. The receptors originated from a man between 65 and 85 years old with acute or convalescent COVID-19.

In this sample, this clone turned up a few times. The chain has TRBV4-2 and TRBJ2-5; 8 nucleotides align to TRBD2. The CDR3 totals 17 residues. J lost 2 bases, V lost 0 bases, and 8 bases had no gene match. Germline values: CDR1 LGHNA, CDR2 YNFKEQ. This chain's CDR3 is CASSQEMGGGPQETQYF. In DNA form, the CDR3 reads TGTGCCAGCAGCCAAGAAATGGGCGGGGGGCCTCAAGAGACCCAGTACTTC.

This chain links TRBV10-3 with TRBJ2-1; 7 nucleotides match TRBD1. Germline V gives CDR1 ENHRY, CDR2 SYGVKD. V lost 8 bases, J lost 9 bases, and 16 bases stayed unmatched. The CDR3 sequence is 15 residues long. The CDR3, as DNA: TGTGCCATCGGCGAGAGGGGACAGTCTACCGTTGAGCAGTTCTTC. This gives the protein CAIGERGQSTVEQFF.

This chain uses TRBV19 with TRBJ2-7, with D maybe TRBD2 (6 bases). The CDR3 runs 13 residues. The germline CDR1 and CDR2 sequences are LNHDA and SQIVND (reference sequence). The ends were cut back, 3 bases at V and 4 bases at J, with 10 bases in the middle. CDR3 bases: TGTGCCAGTAGTATCAGGAGGGATTACGAGCAGTACTTC. Its protein product is CASSIRRDYEQYF.

The rearrangement links TRBV3-1 (or the pseudogene TRBV3-2) to TRBJ1-5, with D tentatively TRBD1 (6 bases). CDR3 size: 12 residues. CDR1 and CDR2 (germline): LGHDT, YNNKEL (reference sequence). V lost 3 bases to trimming and J lost 15 bases, with 15 bases between them. The CDR3 region is CASSHRGQPGHF. CDR3 coding DNA: TGTGCCAGCAGCCACCGCGGACAGCCCGGGCATTTT.

The V and J genes are TRBV19 and TRBJ2-7, with 7 bases aligning to TRBD1. V shed 5 bases and J 3 bases; nucleotides not matched to a gene: 7. CDR1 and CDR2 from the germline V gene are LNHDA and SQIVND (reference sequence). This CDR3 contains 14 residues. The CDR3 sequence: CASSSRGNLYEQYF. For the CDR3, the DNA is TGTGCCAGTAGTTCCAGGGGGAACCTCTACGAGCAGTACTTC.

In its sample, this clone was seen once. The chain couples TRBV7-2 to TRBJ1-2; D is possibly TRBD1 (5 bases). Looked up from germline, CDR1 is SGHTA and CDR2 is FQGNSA. The length of the CDR3 is 14 residues. V was clipped by 5 bases and J by 3 bases, with 13 bases between them. CDR3 loop: CASSPGTRDYGYTF. CDR3 bases: TGTGCCAGCAGCCCCGGGACTCGGGACTATGGCTACACCTTC.

The rearrangement joins TRBV27 to TRBJ2-1; no clear D gene. This CDR3 contains 12 residues. The ends were cut back, 5 bases at V and 9 bases at J, with 11 bases in the middle. Germline CDR1 and CDR2: MNHEY and SMNVEV (reference sequence). In DNA form, the CDR3 reads TGTGCCAGCAGTCCTACTATGGGTGAGCAGTTCTTC. Its translation is CASSPTMGEQFF.

The CDR3: CASSPGELQPQHF. CDR3 in DNA: TGTGCCAGCTCACCGGGCGAGCTCCAGCCCCAGCATTTT. The chain recombines TRBV18 with TRBJ1-5; unclear D gene. Germline CDR1 reads KGHSH; CDR2 reads LQKENI. This CDR3 is built from 13 residues. The germline V and J ends were trimmed by 3 bases and 7 bases, with 10 bases remaining between them.

J is TRBJ2-7 and V is TRBV7-3; D remains unclear. Trimming cost V 4 bases and J 3 bases, with 10 bases left between them. This CDR3 comprises 13 residues. CDR1 and CDR2 from the germline V gene are SGHTA and FQGTGA. This chain's CDR3 is CASSSSAGYEQYF. The DNA of the CDR3 is TGTGCCAGCAGCTCATCGGCAGGCTACGAGCAGTACTTC.

The chain combines TRBV21-1 with TRBJ2-7; the table names TRBD2, a call not compared with the DNA. TRBV21-1 is described as a pseudogene. CDR3 size: 16 residues. In DNA form, the CDR3 reads TGTGCCAGCAGCAAAGTAACAGCGGGGGGATGTGACGAGCAGTACTTC. Translation gives CASSKVTAGGCDEQYF.

The chain couples TRBV28 to TRBJ2-7; 7 bases match TRBD1. In germline, CDR1 is MDHEN, CDR2 SYDVKM. The V and J ends lost 6 bases and 0 bases, in that order; junction bases with no gene match: 5. The CDR3 spans 14 residues. CDR3 amino acids: CASRLQGYSYEQYF. CDR3 sequence (DNA): TGTGCCAGCAGGCTACAGGGGTACTCCTACGAGCAGTACTTC.

The rearrangement joins TRBV5-4 to TRBJ2-1; TRBD2 aligns across 9 bases. Per germline, CDR1 SGHNT and CDR2 YYREEE (reference sequence). This CDR3 is built from 15 residues. V was clipped by 4 bases and J by 3 bases; unmatched bases: 5. CDR3 sequence: CASSPSGMIYNEQFF. The CDR3 region has the DNA TGTGCCAGCAGCCCTAGCGGGATGATCTACAATGAGCAGTTCTTC.

The chain couples TRBV6-5 to TRBJ1-5; no clear D. This CDR3 contains 16 residues. The V end lost 0 bases, the J end lost 7 bases, and 16 bases lay between the germline ends. The germline CDR1 and CDR2 sequences are MNHEY and SVGAGI. Here the CDR3 DNA reads TGTGCCAGCAGTTACTCGATGACCGGGAGTGGCCAGCCCCAGCATTTT. It is translated as CASSYSMTGSGQPQHF.

The V call is TRBV29-1, the J call TRBJ1-5; possibly TRBD1 for D (5 bases). Between the trimmed V and J ends, which lost 6 bases and 5 bases, there was a span of 14 bases. CDR1 and CDR2 from the germline V gene are SQVTM and ANQGSEA. This CDR3 has 13 residues. CDR3: CSVADTQDQPQHF. The CDR3 coding sequence is TGCAGCGTGGCGGACACCCAAGATCAGCCCCAGCATTTT.

This chain links TRBV28 with TRBJ1-4; 7 nucleotides line up with TRBD1. Germline lookup yields CDR1 MDHEN and CDR2 SYDVKM. The trim removed 8 bases at V and 8 bases at J, leaving 11 bases unmatched. The CDR3 covers 14 residues. CDR3 protein: CASVTGTAIEKLFF. As DNA, the CDR3 is TGTGCCAGCGTAACCGGGACAGCGATAGAAAAACTGTTTTTT.

This chain joins TRBV27 and TRBJ2-5; 7 nucleotides match TRBD2. Germline V lookup: CDR1 MNHEY, CDR2 SMNVEV (reference sequence). Trimming removed 8 bases from V and 4 bases from J; junction bases left unmatched: 16. The CDR3 consists of 16 residues. As DNA, the CDR3 is TGTGCCAGCGCCCACCCGTTTGGGGGAGGGTTAGAGACCCAGTACTTC. Protein sequence: CASAHPFGGGLETQYF.

The V gene is TRBV7-9, the J gene TRBJ2-7, with 7 bases that match TRBD1. The V gene end was trimmed by 4 bases and the J gene end by 0 bases; junction bases not matched to a gene: 9. Looked up from germline, CDR1 is SEHNR and CDR2 is FQNEAQ (reference sequence). CDR3 length: 16 amino acids. CDR3 region: CASSYGTVPLSYEQYF. CDR3 nucleotides: TGTGCCAGCAGCTACGGGACAGTCCCCCTCTCCTACGAGCAGTACTTC.

The gene calls are TRBV2 and TRBJ1-5; TRBD1 agrees at 9 bases. The V and J ends lost 7 bases and 7 bases, in that order; junction bases with no gene match: 14. Germline assignment: CDR1 SNHLY and CDR2 FYNNEI. The CDR3 is 16 residues long. The CDR3 protein is CASIEGGQGVKQPQHF. CDR3 DNA: TGTGCCAGCATCGAGGGGGGACAGGGAGTTAAGCAGCCCCAGCATTTT.